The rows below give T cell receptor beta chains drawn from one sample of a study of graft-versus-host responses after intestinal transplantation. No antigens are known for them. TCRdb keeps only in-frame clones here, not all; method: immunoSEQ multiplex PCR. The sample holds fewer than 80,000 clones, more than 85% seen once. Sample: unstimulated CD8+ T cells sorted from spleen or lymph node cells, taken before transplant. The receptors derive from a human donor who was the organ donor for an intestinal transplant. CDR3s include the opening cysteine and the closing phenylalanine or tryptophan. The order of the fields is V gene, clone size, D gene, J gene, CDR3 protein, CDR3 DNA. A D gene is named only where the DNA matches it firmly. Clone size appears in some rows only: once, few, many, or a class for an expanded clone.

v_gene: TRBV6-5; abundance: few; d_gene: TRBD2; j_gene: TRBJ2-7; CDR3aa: CASSYVTSGQTYEQYF; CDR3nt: TGTGCCAGCAGTTACGTGACTAGCGGGCAAACCTACGAGCAGTACTTC
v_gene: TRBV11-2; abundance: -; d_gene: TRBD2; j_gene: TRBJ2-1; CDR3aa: CASSPGTGGLAGHGFF; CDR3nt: TGTGCCAGCAGCCCCGGGACAGGGGGACTAGCGGGACATGGGTTCTTC
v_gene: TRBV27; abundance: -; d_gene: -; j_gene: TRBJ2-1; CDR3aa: CATSRGGSYNEQFF; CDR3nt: TGTGCCACCAGTAGAGGGGGCTCCTACAATGAGCAGTTCTTC
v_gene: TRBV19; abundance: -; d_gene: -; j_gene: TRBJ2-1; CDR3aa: CASMDYGDGNEQFF; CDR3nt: TGTGCCAGTATGGACTACGGAGATGGAAATGAGCAGTTCTTC
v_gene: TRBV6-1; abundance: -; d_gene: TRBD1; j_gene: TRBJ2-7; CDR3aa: CASSTPYLQGAEQYF; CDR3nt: TGTGCCAGCAGTACGCCATACCTACAGGGGGCCGAGCAGTACTTC
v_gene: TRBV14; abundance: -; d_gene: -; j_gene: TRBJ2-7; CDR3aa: CASSYTYHEQYF; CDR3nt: TGTGCCAGCAGCTACACATACCATGAGCAGTACTTC
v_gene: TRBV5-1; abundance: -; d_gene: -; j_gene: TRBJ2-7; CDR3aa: CASSFGRQRTYEQYF; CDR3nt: TGCGCCAGCAGCTTCGGGAGACAGCGAACCTACGAGCAGTACTTC
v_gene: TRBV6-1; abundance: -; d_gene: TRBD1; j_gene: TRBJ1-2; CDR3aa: CASSEVEGDRAASGYTF; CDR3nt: TGTGCCAGCAGTGAAGTGGAGGGGGACAGGGCGGCCAGTGGCTACACCTTC
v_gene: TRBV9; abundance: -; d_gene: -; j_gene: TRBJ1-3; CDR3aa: CASSVGGSAGNTIYF; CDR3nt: TGTGCCAGCAGCGTAGGAGGCTCTGCCGGAAACACCATATATTTT
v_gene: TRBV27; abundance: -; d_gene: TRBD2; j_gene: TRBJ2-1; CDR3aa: CASSLLAGNSYNEQFF; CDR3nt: TGTGCCAGCAGTTTACTAGCGGGAAACTCCTACAATGAGCAGTTCTTC
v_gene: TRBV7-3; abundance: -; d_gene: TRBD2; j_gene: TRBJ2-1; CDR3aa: CASSSLAGKQFF; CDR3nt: TGTGCCAGCAGCTCGCTAGCGGGAAAGCAGTTCTTC
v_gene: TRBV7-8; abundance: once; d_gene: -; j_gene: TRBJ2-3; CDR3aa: CASSLAGGGSTDTQYF; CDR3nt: TGTGCCAGCAGCTTAGCGGGGGGGGGCAGCACAGATACGCAGTATTTT
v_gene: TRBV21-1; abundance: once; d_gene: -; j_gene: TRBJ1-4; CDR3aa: CASSKCTKEKLFF; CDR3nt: TGTGCCAGCAGCAAATGTACTAAAGAAAAACTGTTTTTT
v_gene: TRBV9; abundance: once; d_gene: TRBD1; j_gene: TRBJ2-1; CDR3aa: CASSGTGETYNEQFF; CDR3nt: TGTGCCAGCAGCGGTACAGGGGAGACCTACAATGAGCAGTTCTTC
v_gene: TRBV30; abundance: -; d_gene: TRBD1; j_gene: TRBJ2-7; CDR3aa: CACEFGDSKFYEQYF; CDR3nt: TGTGCCTGCGAATTCGGGGACAGCAAGTTTTACGAGCAGTACTTC
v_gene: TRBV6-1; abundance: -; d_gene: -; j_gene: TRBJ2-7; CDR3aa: CASSEMSGVRAYEQYF; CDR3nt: TGTGCCAGCAGTGAAATGTCGGGAGTTAGGGCCTACGAGCAGTACTTC
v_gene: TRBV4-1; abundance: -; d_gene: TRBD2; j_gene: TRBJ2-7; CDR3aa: CASSQGFTSGRAYEQYF; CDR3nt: TGCGCCAGCAGCCAAGGTTTCACTAGCGGGAGAGCCTACGAGCAGTACTTC
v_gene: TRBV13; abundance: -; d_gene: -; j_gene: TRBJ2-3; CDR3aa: CASGLGGDTQYF; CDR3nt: TGTGCCAGCGGTCTCGGGGGTGATACGCAGTATTTT